Presented here are 15 T cell receptor beta chains from one specimen sequenced in a study of T-cell memory formation after mild COVID-19. TCRdb analysed the 5' RACE reads with MiXCR anew, one entry per CDR3 protein. The table lists about 560,000 distinct CDR3 sequences, roughly a sixth of them singletons. Sequences were obtained from PBMCs or a T cell subset sorted from them (not recorded which). These receptors originate from an adult woman who had mild COVID-19 (a few samples of this study predate the infection). Cell type and time point are not known.

The rearrangement uses TRBV29-1 and TRBJ1-1; no clear D gene. CDR1 and CDR2 from the germline V gene are SQVTM and ANQGSEA. There are 12 residues in the CDR3. Trimming left V 4 bases short and J 6 bases short, with 12 bases between. The CDR3 region is CSVVPGWSEAFF. DNA of the CDR3: TGCAGCGTTGTGCCGGGGTGGTCTGAAGCTTTCTTT. The full variable domain, in which reference TRBV29-1 and TRBJ1-1 provide the parts outside the CDR3, is SAVISQKPSRDICQRGTSLTIQCQVDSQVTMMFWYRQQPGQSLTLIATANQGSEATYESGFVIDKFPISRPNLTFSTLTVSNMSPEDSSIYLCSVVPGWSEAFFGQGTRLTVV.

For this clonotype: The missing conserved phenylalanine or tryptophan at the end of this CDR3 makes a read error likely. V gene TRBV3-1 combines with J gene TRBJ1-5, with 8 nucleotides matching TRBD1. Germline CDR1 and CDR2: LGHDT and YNNKEL (reference sequence). Unmatched junction bases numbered 8, after V lost 4 bases and J lost 6 bases. The CDR3 consists of 15 residues. Written as DNA, the CDR3 is TGTGCCAGCAGCCCCCCGGGACAGGTGGGTCAGCCCCAGCATCTT. Its translation is CASSPPGQVGQPQHL.

The V gene is TRBV12-3 or TRBV12-4, the J gene TRBJ1-3, with TRBD1 identical over 8 bases. The CDR3 sequence is 15 residues long. The trim removed 7 bases at V and 1 base at J, leaving 6 bases unmatched. The CDR3 loop reads CASNRRQGSGNTIYF. CDR3 DNA sequence: TGTGCCAGCAACCGTCGACAGGGGTCTGGAAACACCATATATTTT.

This clonotype has only a few counts. The CDR3 region has the DNA TGCAGTGCTAGCCCCTCTCTAGCGGGATCCTACAATGAGCAGTTCTTC. Its translation: CSASPSLAGSYNEQFF. The chain has TRBV20-1 and TRBJ2-1; TRBD2 agrees at 9 bases. CDR3 length: 16 residues. Germline V gene sequence: CDR1 DFQATT, CDR2 SNEGSKA (reference sequence). J was trimmed by 1 base and V by 3 bases; bases with no gene match: 7.

This sequence joins TRBV6-5 and TRBJ2-4; 8 bases match TRBD1. V lost 7 bases and J lost 11; bases outside the gene matches: 10. The CDR3 totals 13 residues. Germline V gene lookup returns CDR1 MNHEY and CDR2 SVGAGI. The CDR3 DNA follows: TGTGCCAGCACTATCGGACAGGGTGGTCTTCAGTACTTC. This gives the protein CASTIGQGGLQYF.

This clonotype has just a few counts. The chain combines TRBV29-1 with TRBJ1-1; a possible D gene is TRBD1 (6 bases). Trimming took 1 base from V and 1 from J, leaving 10 bases between them. The CDR3 is 14 amino acids. Germline V gives CDR1 SQVTM, CDR2 ANQGSEA. The CDR3 protein is CSVEGEGGNTEAFF. CDR3 sequence (DNA): TGCAGCGTTGAAGGCGAAGGGGGGAACACTGAAGCTTTCTTT.

This clonotype showed up many times. V usage is TRBV12-3 or TRBV12-4 and J usage is TRBJ1-1; 8 bases agree with TRBD1. The CDR3 is 15 residues long. With 6 bases clipped from V and 3 bases from J, the junction kept 9 bases outside the gene matches. The CDR3 bases are TGTGCCAGCAGCCCCCAGACAGGGGACTACACTGAAGCTTTCTTT. The encoded protein is CASSPQTGDYTEAFF.

This clonotype has a count of ten or more. This rearrangement joins TRBV6-6 to TRBJ2-3, with a possible D match to TRBD2 (5 bases). Germline CDR1 MNHNY, CDR2 SVGAGI (reference sequence). This CDR3 is 16 amino acids long. With 6 bases removed from V and 0 bases from J, the gap between germline ends came to 16 bases. The CDR3 spells CASRPWGAASTDTQYF. The CDR3 nucleotides read TGTGCCAGCAGACCTTGGGGAGCGGCTAGCACAGATACGCAGTATTTT.

The chain is built from TRBV2 and TRBJ2-1; 7 bases align to TRBD1. The CDR3 is 11 amino acids. The germline V gene has CDR1 SNHLY and CDR2 FYNNEI. Germline trimming cut 3 bases from V and 12 bases from J; bases unmatched to any gene: 2. CDR3 coding DNA: TGTGCCAGCAGTGAGAACAGGGGGCAGTTCTTC. Amino acids: CASSENRGQFF.

The genes are TRBV12-3 or TRBV12-4 and TRBJ2-5; 7 bases fit TRBD2. The CDR3 is made up of 14 amino acids. V lost 4 bases, J lost 5 bases, and 7 bases stayed unmatched. Here the CDR3 DNA reads TGTGCCAGCAGTTCAAGGACTAGAGGGGAGACCCAGTACTTC. Translated: CASSSRTRGETQYF.

This clonotype was seen at least ten times. J is TRBJ1-5 and V is TRBV12-3 or TRBV12-4; TRBD1 matches 8 bases. The CDR3 is made up of 16 amino acids. Losses at the gene ends were 3 bases for V and 1 base for J; bases not matched to a gene: 5. The CDR3 reads CASSLEAGGSNQPQHF. The CDR3 coding sequence is TGTGCCAGCAGTTTGGAGGCAGGGGGCAGCAATCAGCCCCAGCATTTT.

The genes are TRBV29-1 and TRBJ2-1; D unclear. Trimming removed 5 bases from V and 2 bases from J, with 10 bases in between. This CDR3 spans 13 amino acids. The germline CDR1 and CDR2 sequences are SQVTM and ANQGSEA. CDR3 sequence (DNA): TGCAGCGTTTTAGGCGAGACCTACAATGAGCAGTTCTTC. Its protein product is CSVLGETYNEQFF.

The chain is built from TRBV18 and TRBJ1-4; D is perhaps TRBD1 (6 bases). Germline V gene sequence: CDR1 KGHSH, CDR2 LQKENI. This CDR3 has 15 amino acids. V lost 1 base to trimming and J lost 5 bases, with 11 bases between them. This CDR3 is CASSPLGQINEKLFF. Here the CDR3 DNA reads TGTGCCAGCTCACCACTAGGACAGATCAATGAAAAACTGTTTTTT.

The chain is built from TRBV5-1 and TRBJ2-7; tentatively, D is TRBD2 (6 bases). The ends were cut back, 6 bases at V and 2 bases at J, with 12 bases in the middle. The CDR3 has 13 amino acids. Germline loops: CDR1 SGHRS, CDR2 YFSETQ. CDR3 coding DNA: TGCGCCAGCAACGGCGCGGGACCCTACGAGCAGTACTTC. Its translation: CASNGAGPYEQYF.

This clonotype was detected only a few times. V gene TRBV3-1 combines with J gene TRBJ2-3, with D uncertain. Germline lookup yields CDR1 LGHDT and CDR2 YNNKEL (reference sequence). Deletions cut 0 bases from V and 3 bases from J, with 10 bases between. The CDR3 spans 15 residues. Written as DNA, the CDR3 is TGTGCCAGCAGCCAAGAAAGGGAAGGAACAGATACGCAGTATTTT. It is translated as CASSQEREGTDTQYF.